What follows is one T cell receptor (beta chain) and its context. What it binds is unknown. The CDR3 is 16 residues long. V lost 2 bases, J lost 2 bases, and 13 bases lay in between. Germline V gene data show CDR1 as MGHRA and CDR2 as YSYEKL. Sequencing was performed with immunoSEQ multiplex PCR; in TCRdb, only in-frame clones are kept and a portion is missing. The repertoire holds 65,000 to 90,000 clones, with 70% to 90% as singletons. The sample is drawn from a study of cytomegalovirus exposure and HLA in healthy donors. Study-level results: The listing of approximately 160 TCR beta chains classed them as cytomegalovirus-associated.

Among the 110 or so subjects of the validation cohort, separate from the approximately 670-subject first cohort, were the donors. The chain combines TRBV4-1 with TRBJ1-3; a weak D match, TRBD1 (5 bases). The source material was PBMCs. The TCR originated in a young woman in good health and CMV-seropositive. The CDR3 loop is CASSQFGGRPGNTIYF. For the CDR3, the DNA is TGCGCCAGCAGCCAATTCGGGGGACGTCCTGGAAACACCATATATTTT.